This entry lists 20 T cell receptor beta chains sequenced from one sample in a study of blood T cell repertoires in COVID-19. Sequencing used immunoSEQ multiplex PCR; TCRdb keeps in-frame clones, though not all of them. The sample has a few hundred thousand clones; more than 75% are singletons. Specimen: peripheral blood. The source is a woman aged 65 to 85 with active or convalescent COVID-19.

The chain combines TRBV18 with TRBJ1-5; 7 bases match TRBD1. The CDR3 is 15 residues long. The V gene's germline CDR1 is KGHSH and CDR2 LQKENI. The ends lost 4 bases at V and 2 bases at J; junction bases unmatched: 5. CDR3 nucleotide sequence: TGTGCCAGCTCACTTGGGGACAGCCGCAATCAGCCCCAGCATTTT. Encoded protein: CASSLGDSRNQPQHF. Filled out from reference TRBV18 and TRBJ1-5, the complete variable domain reads NAGVMQNPRHLVRRRGQEARLRCSPMKGHSHVYWYRQLPEEGLKFMVYLQKENIIDESGMPKERFSAEFPKEGPSILRIQQVVRGDSAAYFCASSLGDSRNQPQHFGDGTRLSIL.

This clone was detected once. V is TRBV6-2 or TRBV6-3 and J is TRBJ1-1, with TRBD1 matching 9 bases. V shed 6 bases and J 4 bases; nucleotides not matched to a gene: 6. The CDR3 is made up of 14 amino acids. Germline assignment: CDR1 MNHEY and CDR2 SVGEGT. CDR3 sequence (DNA): TGTGCCAGCAGCAGACAGGGGGAATTCACTGAAGCTTTCTTT. Encoded protein: CASSRQGEFTEAFF.

This clone was seen a single time. The chain couples TRBV24-1 to TRBJ2-1; 12 nucleotides align to TRBD2. Germline CDR1 KGHDR, CDR2 SFDVKD. V lost 4 bases to trimming and J lost 6 bases; unmatched junction nucleotides: 18. The CDR3 spans 20 residues. DNA for the CDR3: TGTGCCACCAGTGACCCCTCTTTCGGAAGGGCTAGCGGGGGGGCCAATGAGCAGTTCTTC. It is translated as CATSDPSFGRASGGANEQFF.

V and J are TRBV7-2 and TRBJ2-5; D may be TRBD2 (6 bases). Germline assignment: CDR1 SGHTA and CDR2 FQGNSA. V lost 3 bases and J lost 2, with 13 bases in between. This CDR3 comprises 15 residues. The CDR3 reads CASSFAGMPQETQYF. Written as DNA, the CDR3 is TGTGCCAGCAGCTTTGCGGGGATGCCGCAAGAGACCCAGTACTTC.

Regarding this clone: Other DNA sequences in this sample translate to the same CDR3. The chain recombines TRBV27 with TRBJ1-1; D is unclear. CDR3 size: 14 residues. With 3 bases removed from V and 2 bases from J, the gap between germline ends came to 10 bases. CDR1 and CDR2 from the germline V gene are MNHEY and SMNVEV (reference sequence). CDR3 nucleotides: TGTGCCAGCAGTTTGGGGAGGGTTAACACTGAAGCTTTCTTT. Protein product: CASSLGRVNTEAFF.

V usage is TRBV10-3 and J usage is TRBJ1-2; 7 nucleotides line up with TRBD1. The CDR3 extends over 15 amino acids. The germline V gene has CDR1 ENHRY and CDR2 SYGVKD. Germline trimming cut 2 bases from V and 7 bases from J; bases unmatched to any gene: 10. In nucleotides, the CDR3 is TGTGCCATCAGTGAGAGGGGGCTGAGGGGGCTTGGCTACACCTTC. It is translated as CAISERGLRGLGYTF.

The chain joins TRBV10-1 to TRBJ2-7, with D uncertain. CDR1 and CDR2 from the germline V gene are WNHNN and SYGVQD (reference sequence). V was trimmed by 6 bases and J by 0 bases, leaving 12 bases between them. CDR3 length: 14 residues. CDR3 coding DNA: TGCGCCAGCAGCTCTCAGAGAGGCTCCTACGAGCAGTACTTC. Its translation: CASSSQRGSYEQYF.

The chain recombines TRBV10-3 with TRBJ2-3; D possibly corresponds to TRBD1 (5 bases). Trimming left V 0 bases short and J 2 bases short, with 9 bases between. The CDR3 has 15 amino acids. Germline CDR1 and CDR2: ENHRY and SYGVKD. Written as DNA, the CDR3 is TGTGCCATCAGTGAGTCCCCGACAGTCACAGATACGCAGTATTTT. Its translation is CAISESPTVTDTQYF.

This chain joins TRBV7-2 and TRBJ2-3, with D perhaps TRBD1 (5 bases). The CDR3 length is 11 residues. The V end lost 8 bases, the J end lost 6 bases, and 9 bases lay between the germline ends. The germline CDR1 and CDR2 sequences are SGHTA and FQGNSA. The chain's CDR3 is CASGALDTQYF. The CDR3 nucleotides are TGTGCCAGCGGGGCGCTGGATACGCAGTATTTT.

This clone occurred a few times. The chain combines TRBV7-8 with TRBJ2-1; 7 positions agree with TRBD2. Losses at the gene ends were 5 bases for V and 13 bases for J; bases not matched to a gene: 8. Germline CDR1 is SGHVS and CDR2 is FQNEAQ. This CDR3 spans 12 amino acids. CDR3 sequence: CASSGTTGSQFF. In DNA form, the CDR3 reads TGTGCCAGCAGCGGGACTACCGGGTCCCAGTTCTTC.

The chain links TRBV10-1 to TRBJ2-7; D perhaps matches TRBD2 (5 bases). Trimming removed 4 bases from V and 5 bases from J, with 6 bases in between. The length of the CDR3 is 11 residues. Per germline, CDR1 WNHNN and CDR2 SYGVQD (reference sequence). Here the CDR3 DNA reads TGCGCCAGCAGTGTCGGGAACGAGCAGTACTTC. As protein: CASSVGNEQYF.

This chain connects TRBV5-8 to TRBJ1-1; D ambiguous. The germline V gene has CDR1 SGHTS and CDR2 YDEGEE. This CDR3 spans 14 amino acids. The V and J ends lost 2 bases and 3 bases respectively, with 11 bases between them. CDR3 sequence reads: CASSFSNMDTEAFF. The CDR3 nucleotides read TGTGCCAGCAGCTTTTCCAACATGGACACTGAAGCTTTCTTT.

The CDR3 protein is CASSYTGLQETQYF. The CDR3, as DNA: TGTGCCAGCAGCTACACAGGGCTCCAAGAGACCCAGTACTTC. The genes are TRBV7-6 and TRBJ2-5; possible D gene TRBD1, 6 bases. The V and J ends lost 4 bases and 1 base respectively, with 10 bases between them. CDR1 SGHVS and CDR2 FNYEAQ come from the germline V gene. The CDR3 consists of 14 residues.

The rearrangement links TRBV7-2 to TRBJ2-2, with 7 bases lining up with TRBD1. The germline CDR1 and CDR2 sequences are SGHTA and FQGNSA. Trimming removed 4 bases from V and 1 base from J; junction bases left unmatched: 9. The CDR3 is 17 amino acids. The CDR3 coding sequence is TGTGCCAGCAGCTACCCGGAGACAGGGTTGAACACCGGGGAGCTGTTTTTT. Amino acids: CASSYPETGLNTGELFF. The whole variable domain, remainder taken from reference TRBV7-2 and TRBJ2-2, is GAGVSQSPSNKVTEKGKDVELRCDPISGHTALYWYRQSLGQGLEFLIYFQGNSAPDKSGLPSDRFSAERTGGSVSTLTIQRTQQEDSAVYLCASSYPETGLNTGELFFGEGSRLTVL.

V is TRBV6-4 and J is TRBJ1-6; D call uncertain. Trimming shortened V by 2 bases and J by 10 bases, and 12 bases separated the two germline ends. The germline V gene encodes CDR1 MRHNA and CDR2 SNTAGT. This CDR3 comprises 14 residues. The CDR3 region is CASSDTIDYSPLHF. As DNA, the CDR3 is TGTGCCAGCAGTGACACAATCGACTACTCACCCCTCCACTTT.

This chain links TRBV7-9 with TRBJ1-2; D possibly corresponds to TRBD1 (6 bases). The V gene lost 4 bases and the J gene lost 6 bases, with 12 bases spanning the gap. Germline CDR1 reads SEHNR; CDR2 reads FQNEAQ (reference sequence). This CDR3 spans 13 amino acids. CDR3 sequence: CASSYGTTNGYTF. Here the CDR3 DNA reads TGTGCCAGCAGCTACGGGACAACTAATGGCTACACCTTC.

V gene TRBV9 combines with J gene TRBJ2-6, with TRBD1 as a possible D gene (6 bases). The CDR3 loop spans 17 amino acids. V was shortened by 4 bases and J by 0 bases, with 14 bases between the two germline ends. Per the germline V gene, CDR1 is SGDLS and CDR2 is YYNGEE. For the CDR3, the DNA is TGTGCCAGCAGCCCCACAGGGTCCTACTCTGGGGCCAACGTCCTGACTTTC. The encoded protein is CASSPTGSYSGANVLTF.

The J gene is TRBJ1-2, the V gene TRBV7-2, with unresolved D. Trimming took off 1 base at V and 5 bases at J, with 17 bases between the two ends. Germline CDR1 and CDR2: SGHTA and FQGNSA. There are 16 residues in the CDR3. CDR3 DNA: TGTGCCAGCAGCTTAGGTCTCCGTGAGGAGGTTTATGGCTACACCTTC. It specifies CASSLGLREEVYGYTF. Combining the CDR3 with reference TRBV7-2 and TRBJ1-2 gives the whole variable domain GAGVSQSPSNKVTEKGKDVELRCDPISGHTALYWYRQSLGQGLEFLIYFQGNSAPDKSGLPSDRFSAERTGGSVSTLTIQRTQQEDSAVYLCASSLGLREEVYGYTFGSGTRLTVV.

The chain couples TRBV6-5 to TRBJ2-2; 9 bases are a match to TRBD1. Trimming took 7 bases from V and 5 from J; bases not matched to a gene: 8. The germline gives CDR1 MNHEY, CDR2 SVGAGI. This CDR3 comprises 15 residues. CDR3 loop: CASTPQGARTGELFF. For the CDR3, the DNA is TGTGCCAGCACCCCACAGGGGGCAAGGACCGGGGAGCTGTTTTTT.

The CDR3 region is CASSPRALNTEAFF. In DNA form, the CDR3 reads TGTGCCAGCAGCCCGCGCGCCTTAAACACTGAAGCTTTCTTT. The chain carries TRBV11-2 and TRBJ1-1; no clear D gene. The CDR3 sequence is 14 residues long. Germline assignment: CDR1 SGHAT and CDR2 FQNNGV. Trimming removed 5 bases at V and 2 bases at J, with 12 bases between.